This entry lists 2 T cell receptor beta chains sequenced from one sample in a study of shared clonotypes between healthy human individuals. The method was immunoSEQ multiplex PCR; TCRdb's version includes in-frame clones alone and lacks a portion of them. The sample lists around 2.3 million clones, almost 96% occurring once. Sequenced input: naive CD4+ T cells sorted from blood. Subset reported: CD45RA+ positively selected. The source is a man aged 18 to 30 in good health.

The gene calls are TRBV5-1 and TRBJ2-7, with TRBD1 matching 9 bases. With V trimmed by 4 bases and J by 0 bases, 8 bases remained unmatched. Germline V gene lookup returns CDR1 SGHRS and CDR2 YFSETQ. The CDR3 runs to 16 residues. The chain's CDR3 is CASSRPGTGSSYEQYF. In nucleotides, the CDR3 is TGCGCCAGCAGCAGACCCGGGACAGGGAGCTCCTACGAGCAGTACTTC.

The chain employs TRBV10-2 and TRBJ1-6; the match to TRBD1 covers 7 bases. The trim removed 6 bases at V and 3 bases at J, leaving 5 bases unmatched. Germline loops: CDR1 WSHSY, CDR2 SAAADI. The CDR3 has 15 residues. The CDR3 is CASSQDRSYNSPLHF. CDR3 nucleotides: TGCGCCAGCAGCCAGGACAGGAGCTATAATTCACCCCTCCACTTT.